Shown below are 30 T cell receptor beta chains from a single sample sequenced in a study of T-cell memory formation after mild COVID-19. TCRdb redid the calling of the 5' RACE reads with MiXCR, one entry per CDR3 protein. Of some 270,000 distinct CDR3 sequences in the sample, approximately 15% are singletons; the top ten hold 2.1%. The source material was PBMCs or a T cell subset sorted from them (not recorded which). These receptors were collected from an adult woman who had mild COVID-19 (a few samples of this study predate the infection). Cell type and time point are not known.

This clonotype was detected only a few times. This rearrangement joins TRBV20-1 to TRBJ2-7, with D possibly being TRBD2 (6 bases). Germline V CDR1 and CDR2: DFQATT, SNEGSKA (reference sequence). V lost 7 bases to trimming and J lost 3 bases, with 16 bases between them. This CDR3 has 13 amino acids. The CDR3 sequence: CSVRDWGRYEQYF. The CDR3 nucleotides are TGCAGTGTCAGGGACTGGGGCCGCTACGAGCAGTACTTC.

The rearrangement joins TRBV20-1 to TRBJ2-7, with 10 bases identical to TRBD2. CDR3 size: 13 residues. With 4 bases clipped from V and 9 bases from J, the junction kept 9 bases outside the gene matches. Germline CDR1 DFQATT, CDR2 SNEGSKA (reference sequence). As DNA, the CDR3 is TGCAGTGCTAAGCGGGAGGGAAACGCGGGGCAGTACTTC. It codes for CSAKREGNAGQYF.

The chain couples TRBV6-5 to TRBJ2-2; unclear D gene. V was shortened by 6 bases and J by 4 bases, with 15 bases between the two germline ends. Germline V gene sequence: CDR1 MNHEY, CDR2 SVGAGI. The CDR3 consists of 15 residues. The CDR3 loop reads CASRGDPGSTGELFF. The DNA of the CDR3 is TGTGCCAGCAGGGGTGACCCGGGCTCCACCGGGGAGCTGTTTTTT.

V is TRBV18 and J is TRBJ2-2; weak D call: TRBD1 (5 bases). Germline V gene data show CDR1 as KGHSH and CDR2 as LQKENI. The CDR3 runs to 14 residues. The ends were cut back, 4 bases at V and 2 bases at J, with 8 bases in the middle. For the CDR3, the DNA is TGTGCCAGCTCACAGACAGCTAACACCGGGGAGCTGTTTTTT. Protein sequence: CASSQTANTGELFF.

This clonotype was seen a few times. The rearrangement joins TRBV5-4 to TRBJ1-2; D unresolved. Germline V CDR1 and CDR2: SGHNT, YYREEE (reference sequence). V was trimmed by 0 bases and J by 6 bases, leaving 9 bases between them. The CDR3 runs 13 residues. Here the CDR3 reads CASSLVSLNGYTF. The CDR3 coding sequence is TGTGCCAGCAGCTTGGTGTCACTAAATGGCTACACCTTC.

The rearrangement joins TRBV20-1 to TRBJ1-2, with 9 bases identical to TRBD1. The CDR3 consists of 12 residues. The ends lost 8 bases at V and 3 bases at J; junction bases unmatched: 4. Germline V CDR1 and CDR2: DFQATT, SNEGSKA (reference sequence). The CDR3 region has the DNA TGCAGTCCACAGGGGGCAGACTATGGCTACACCTTC. Translated, it gives CSPQGADYGYTF.

The gene calls are TRBV6-1 and TRBJ1-2; 10 bases are shared with TRBD1. CDR3 length equals 15 residues. CDR1 and CDR2 from the germline V gene are MNHNS and SASEGT. V trimming: 8 bases; J trimming: 6 bases; junction bases outside the gene matches: 12. The CDR3 loop reads CASAGQSGTGDGYTF. DNA for the CDR3: TGTGCCAGCGCGGGGCAATCTGGGACAGGGGATGGCTACACCTTC.

The chain links TRBV15 to TRBJ2-1, with 9 nucleotides matching TRBD2. Germline assignment: CDR1 LNHNV and CDR2 YYDKDF (reference sequence). This CDR3 has 15 amino acids. The J segment lost 7 bases and the V segment lost 9 bases, leaving 13 bases of the junction unmatched. The CDR3 DNA sequence: TGTGCCACGACAGGCGAGCGGGGGGCGAAGAATGAGCAGTTCTTC. It codes for CATTGERGAKNEQFF.

In this sample, this clonotype turned up once. The chain employs TRBV24-1 and TRBJ2-2, with D unclear. Germline CDR1 and CDR2: KGHDR and SFDVKD. The CDR3 consists of 13 residues. Trimming removed 8 bases at V and 1 base at J, with 7 bases between. CDR3: CATTTGNTGELFF. CDR3 sequence (DNA): TGTGCCACCACTACGGGGAACACCGGGGAGCTGTTTTTT.

This chain links TRBV19 with TRBJ2-5, with 8 bases aligning to TRBD2. The junction had 6 bases not matched to a gene; V was cut back by 6 bases and J by 3 bases. The CDR3 covers 14 residues. Germline V gene lookup returns CDR1 LNHDA and CDR2 SQIVND (reference sequence). Here the CDR3 reads CASRHSGAKETQYF. CDR3 bases: TGTGCCAGTAGACATAGCGGGGCTAAAGAGACCCAGTACTTC.

This clonotype occurred a few times. This chain links TRBV20-1 with TRBJ2-1; 7 bases are a match to TRBD2. Germline V CDR1 and CDR2: DFQATT, SNEGSKA (reference sequence). This CDR3 has 16 amino acids. Trimming removed 3 bases from V and 0 bases from J; junction bases left unmatched: 8. The CDR3 loop reads CSARGRVAGSYNEQFF. In nucleotides, the CDR3 is TGCAGTGCTAGGGGGAGGGTAGCGGGCTCCTACAATGAGCAGTTCTTC.

Only a few counts were recorded for this clonotype. The chain couples TRBV5-1 to TRBJ2-1; 9 nucleotides agree with TRBD2. The CDR3 has 16 amino acids. Germline-derived CDR1 and CDR2 are SGHRS and YFSETQ. Unmatched junction bases numbered 11, after V lost 5 bases and J lost 5 bases. This CDR3 is CASRAASGVTHNEQFF. CDR3 DNA sequence: TGCGCCAGCAGGGCAGCTAGCGGGGTTACACACAATGAGCAGTTCTTC.

This clonotype has ten or more counts. The rearrangement links TRBV5-1 to TRBJ2-3, with no clear D. Germline V gene sequence: CDR1 SGHRS, CDR2 YFSETQ. Trimming removed 0 bases at V and 5 bases at J, with 4 bases between. The CDR3 length is 12 residues. CDR3 region: CASSLGGDTQYF. CDR3 nucleotides: TGCGCCAGCAGCTTGGGGGGAGATACGCAGTATTTT.

This clonotype was found a few times. The chain combines TRBV5-6 with TRBJ2-1; the match to TRBD1 covers 7 bases. This CDR3 spans 13 amino acids. V was pared by 5 bases and J by 3 bases, with 2 bases of the junction left unmatched. Germline V CDR1 and CDR2: SGHDT, YYEEEE. The CDR3 here is CASRQGHYNEQFF. The CDR3 bases are TGTGCCAGCAGACAGGGGCACTACAATGAGCAGTTCTTC.

This clonotype has at least ten counts. The J gene is TRBJ2-7, the V gene TRBV29-1; D is undetermined. The CDR3 is 13 amino acids. Germline V gene lookup returns CDR1 SQVTM and CDR2 ANQGSEA. V lost 1 base and J 3 bases, leaving 10 bases between the germline ends. The CDR3 DNA reads TGCAGCGTTGAAGGGTCGGGCATCTACGAGCAGTACTTC. Its translation: CSVEGSGIYEQYF.

This clonotype has a handful of counts. The chain employs TRBV24-1 and TRBJ2-5, with D uncertain. Germline lookup yields CDR1 KGHDR and CDR2 SFDVKD. The CDR3 consists of 14 residues. V was pared by 3 bases and J by 1 base, with 8 bases between. The CDR3 DNA sequence: TGTGCCACCAGTGATAAAGGGATCCAAGAGACCCAGTACTTC. It specifies CATSDKGIQETQYF.

This clonotype was seen only a few times. The V and J genes are TRBV3-1 and TRBJ2-5, with TRBD2 matching 11 bases. Trimming took 0 bases from V and 4 from J; bases not matched to a gene: 4. This CDR3 comprises 16 residues. Germline loops: CDR1 LGHDT, CDR2 YNNKEL (reference sequence). Written as DNA, the CDR3 is TGTGCCAGCAGCCAAGACGATAGCGGGAGGGGAGAGACCCAGTACTTC. It encodes CASSQDDSGRGETQYF.

V and J are TRBV6-5 and TRBJ1-2; the D gene is possibly TRBD1 (5 bases). CDR3 length: 15 residues. CDR1 is MNHEY, CDR2 SVGAGI, per germline. Trimming removed 4 bases at V and 6 bases at J, with 18 bases between. The DNA for the CDR3 is TGTGCCAGCAGTTTAGGTGTCCAGGGCCGTCATGGCTACACCTTC. Its translation is CASSLGVQGRHGYTF.

J is TRBJ2-3 and V is TRBV9; the match to TRBD2 covers 10 bases. V trimming: 1 base; J trimming: 5 bases; junction bases outside the gene matches: 13. Germline V gene data show CDR1 as SGDLS and CDR2 as YYNGEE. The CDR3 runs to 18 residues. The CDR3 sequence is CASSVSLERGGPGDTQYF. CDR3 bases: TGTGCCAGCAGCGTAAGTTTGGAGCGGGGGGGCCCCGGAGATACGCAGTATTTT. Filled out from reference TRBV9 and TRBJ2-3, the complete variable domain reads DSGVTQTPKHLITATGQRVTLRCSPRSGDLSVYWYQQSLDQGLQFLIQYYNGEERAKGNILERFSAQQFPDLHSELNLSSLELGDSALYFCASSVSLERGGPGDTQYFGPGTRLTVL.

The chain uses TRBV6-6 and TRBJ2-3, with D possibly TRBD2 on 5 matching bases. Germline V CDR1 and CDR2: MNHNY, SVGAGI (reference sequence). This CDR3 spans 11 amino acids. V gave up 2 bases and J gave up 11 bases, with 8 bases separating them. The CDR3: CASSYEGQQYF. CDR3 bases: TGTGCCAGCAGTTACGAGGGCCAGCAGTATTTT.

The chain carries TRBV30 and TRBJ1-1, with D perhaps TRBD1 (5 bases). V was pared by 0 bases and J by 0 bases, with 14 bases between. CDR1 is GTSNPN and CDR2 is SVGIG in the germline V gene (reference sequence). The CDR3 length is 16 residues. For the CDR3, the DNA is TGTGCCTGGAGTGTACTTACAGGAAAAATGAACACTGAAGCTTTCTTT. Protein sequence: CAWSVLTGKMNTEAFF.

The rearrangement uses TRBV9 and TRBJ1-1, with D possibly TRBD1 on 5 matching bases. CDR1 SGDLS and CDR2 YYNGEE come from the germline V gene. The V end was cut by 4 bases, the J end by 7 bases, with 23 bases between. This CDR3 contains 16 residues. The CDR3 coding sequence is TGTGCCAGCAGCCCCTACCTGGGGTCCGGCGGGGGTGAAGCTTTCTTT. This gives the protein CASSPYLGSGGGEAFF.

This chain joins TRBV4-2 and TRBJ2-3; the match to TRBD2 covers 7 bases. This CDR3 spans 14 amino acids. Germline V CDR1 and CDR2: LGHNA, YNFKEQ. V lost 4 bases to trimming and J lost 7 bases; unmatched junction nucleotides: 8. The CDR3, as DNA: TGTGCCAGCAGCCCAGCTCTAGCGGAGTATACGCAGTATTTT. Protein sequence: CASSPALAEYTQYF.

This clonotype was found a few times. The chain employs TRBV10-3 and TRBJ1-1; a possible D gene is TRBD1 (6 bases). This CDR3 comprises 16 residues. In germline, CDR1 is ENHRY, CDR2 SYGVKD. The V end was cut by 6 bases, the J end by 1 base, with 18 bases between. CDR3 loop: CAIRRGTGTSNTEAFF. The CDR3 bases are TGTGCCATCAGGAGGGGGACCGGGACATCGAACACTGAAGCTTTCTTT.

This clonotype has ten or more counts. The genes are TRBV7-2 and TRBJ1-2; D possibly corresponds to TRBD1 (6 bases). The germline V and J ends were trimmed by 4 bases and 5 bases, with 14 bases remaining between them. CDR1 SGHTA and CDR2 FQGNSA come from the germline V gene. The CDR3 consists of 14 residues. CDR3 coding DNA: TGTGCCAGCAGCTCCCTCGGGGGCTGGTATGGCTACACCTTC. This encodes CASSSLGGWYGYTF.

This clonotype has at least ten counts. V and J are TRBV18 and TRBJ1-1; tentative D call: TRBD1 (5 bases). Trimming removed 3 bases from V and 3 bases from J, with 14 bases in between. Per the germline V gene, CDR1 is KGHSH and CDR2 is LQKENI. The CDR3 spans 15 residues. This CDR3 is CASSPSRVGDTEAFF. CDR3 in DNA: TGTGCCAGCTCACCCTCGCGGGTAGGGGACACTGAAGCTTTCTTT.

This rearrangement joins TRBV20-1 to TRBJ1-1; 12 bases map to TRBD1. The V gene's germline CDR1 is DFQATT and CDR2 SNEGSKA (reference sequence). Trimming at V came to 4 bases and at J to 7 bases, leaving 4 bases not matched to a gene. The CDR3 is 13 residues long. The CDR3 loop is CSAKGQGAVEAFF. The CDR3 nucleotides read TGCAGTGCTAAGGGACAGGGGGCAGTTGAAGCTTTCTTT.

This clonotype appeared many times. V is TRBV7-8 and J is TRBJ1-6; maybe TRBD1 (5 bases). Germline CDR1 is SGHVS and CDR2 is FQNEAQ. The CDR3 is made up of 15 amino acids. V lost 5 bases and J lost 3, with 11 bases in between. CDR3 in amino acids: CASSESRDYNSPLHF. In DNA, the CDR3 is TGTGCCAGCAGCGAGTCCAGGGACTATAATTCACCCCTCCACTTT.

V and J are TRBV7-9 and TRBJ2-5; perhaps TRBD2 as D (6 bases). Trimming took off 4 bases at V and 1 base at J, with 10 bases between the two ends. Germline-derived CDR1 and CDR2 are SEHNR and FQNEAQ (reference sequence). The CDR3 is 14 amino acids. For the CDR3, the DNA is TGTGCCAGCAGCTACGGGACTTCCCAAGAGACCCAGTACTTC. Its protein is CASSYGTSQETQYF.

This clonotype was recorded a few times. The V and J genes are TRBV12-3 or TRBV12-4 and TRBJ1-5, with D unclear. V lost 6 bases to trimming and J lost 6 bases, with 18 bases between them. This CDR3 comprises 15 residues. The DNA for the CDR3 is TGTGCCAGCAGCCCTCAATCGGCCGCGGGTCAGCCCCAGCATTTT. Translating gives CASSPQSAAGQPQHF.